One sample yielded the 2 T cell receptor beta chains listed below, sequenced in a study of blood T cell repertoires in COVID-19. The assay was immunoSEQ multiplex PCR, and TCRdb's table has in-frame clones only and misses some. Of roughly 310,000 clones listed, roughly 90% are singletons. Sequenced: peripheral blood. The receptors were gathered from a woman aged 30 to 39 with COVID-19, enrolled during active disease.

This sequence joins TRBV6-6 and TRBJ1-5, with 7 bases matching TRBD1. Germline V CDR1 and CDR2: MNHNY, SVGAGI (reference sequence). This CDR3 comprises 12 residues. With 7 bases clipped from V and 7 bases from J, the junction kept 4 bases outside the gene matches. The CDR3 DNA is TGTGCCAGCAAACAGGGGAAACAGCCCCAGCATTTT. Protein product: CASKQGKQPQHF.

The chain joins TRBV27 to TRBJ2-3, with D maybe TRBD2 (5 bases). Germline assignment: CDR1 MNHEY and CDR2 SMNVEV (reference sequence). CDR3 length: 14 residues. CDR3 protein: CTSRRGSSTDTQYF. CDR3 sequence (DNA): TGTACTTCACGTCGCGGGTCTAGCACAGATACGCAGTATTTT.